Listed here are 25 T cell receptor beta chains from one sample, sequenced in a study of cytomegalovirus exposure and HLA in healthy donors. The PCR used 60 Vbeta and 13 Jbeta primers. Libraries were prepared by immunoSEQ multiplex PCR; TCRdb keeps only in-frame clonotypes and omits some of them. The sample holds roughly 130,000 clones, roughly 80% seen once. Sequencing was performed on PBMCs. The receptor source for this set is a girl aged 2-10 years in good health and CMV-seronegative.

This clone appeared a few times. V and J are TRBV2 and TRBJ2-1, with 7 nucleotides matching TRBD1. J was trimmed by 11 bases and V by 7 bases; bases with no gene match: 17. The germline gives CDR1 SNHLY, CDR2 FYNNEI. This CDR3 is built from 15 residues. CDR3 in DNA: TGTGCCAGCAAGGGGGACAGATTGGACCTACAGAAGCAGTTCTTC. Residues: CASKGDRLDLQKQFF.

This sequence joins TRBV28 and TRBJ1-1; 8 nucleotides agree with TRBD1. The CDR3 loop spans 13 amino acids. Germline V gene lookup returns CDR1 MDHEN and CDR2 SYDVKM. V was clipped by 6 bases and J by 11 bases; unmatched bases: 11. CDR3 nucleotide sequence: TGTGCCAGCAGACAGGGGGGGTCTCCGAGGGCTTTCTTT. Protein product: CASRQGGSPRAFF.

This rearrangement joins TRBV5-1 to TRBJ2-5, with 8 positions matching TRBD1. Trimming took 7 bases from V and 4 from J; bases not matched to a gene: 12. Germline V gives CDR1 SGHRS, CDR2 YFSETQ. This CDR3 spans 15 amino acids. The CDR3: CASRPNSGGGETQYF. CDR3 nucleotide sequence: TGCGCCAGCCGCCCTAACTCAGGGGGCGGAGAGACCCAGTACTTC.

This chain uses TRBV4-3 with TRBJ2-6, with D tentatively TRBD1 (5 bases). The CDR3 loop spans 15 amino acids. CDR1 and CDR2 (germline): LGHNA, YSLEER. V gave up 5 bases and J gave up 0 bases, with 8 bases separating them. CDR3 nucleotide sequence: TGCGCCAGCAGCGTAAGGGGCTCTGGGGCCAACGTCCTGACTTTC. This codes for CASSVRGSGANVLTF.

This clone has only a few counts. This chain joins TRBV28 and TRBJ2-1; 7 nucleotides match TRBD1. Germline trimming cut 5 bases from V and 0 bases from J; bases unmatched to any gene: 13. CDR1 is MDHEN and CDR2 is SYDVKM in the germline V gene. The CDR3 extends over 18 amino acids. CDR3 in amino acids: CASSPMGQSYSSYNEQFF. CDR3 coding DNA: TGTGCCAGCAGTCCCATGGGACAGAGCTATAGCTCCTACAATGAGCAGTTCTTC.

The V gene is TRBV5-4, the J gene TRBJ2-4, with 7 bases aligning to TRBD1. CDR1 and CDR2 (germline): SGHNT, YYREEE (reference sequence). The CDR3 has 16 amino acids. The V and J ends lost 0 bases and 1 base, in that order; junction bases with no gene match: 4. The DNA of the CDR3 is TGTGCCAGCAGCTTGGAGGGGGCACGGGCCAAAAACATTCAGTACTTC. It codes for CASSLEGARAKNIQYF.

This sequence joins TRBV30 and TRBJ2-7; TRBD1 matches at 8 bases. With 5 bases clipped from V and 3 bases from J, the junction kept 9 bases outside the gene matches. This CDR3 has 14 amino acids. The germline V gene encodes CDR1 GTSNPN and CDR2 SVGIG (reference sequence). The CDR3, as DNA: TGTGCCTGGGGGGGCCGCAGGGGGCTCTACGAGCAGTACTTC. It translates to CAWGGRRGLYEQYF.

This clone was detected only once. DNA for the CDR3: TGTGCCAGCAGAGAAGCAGGCTTTTATGGCTACACCTTC. This encodes CASREAGFYGYTF. The rearrangement joins TRBV6-5 to TRBJ1-2, with D uncertain. The CDR3 has 13 residues. Per germline, CDR1 MNHEY and CDR2 SVGAGI. Trimming stripped 6 bases from V and 5 bases from J, with 13 bases between.

The rearrangement uses TRBV10-3 and TRBJ1-2, with D possibly being TRBD1 (5 bases). The CDR3 extends over 12 amino acids. V dropped 3 bases and J dropped 5 bases, with 7 bases sitting between them. Germline assignment: CDR1 ENHRY and CDR2 SYGVKD. CDR3 sequence: CAISDSGYGYTF. CDR3 nucleotide sequence: TGTGCCATCAGTGATTCAGGGTATGGCTACACCTTC.

The chain couples TRBV6-5 to TRBJ2-7, with D possibly being TRBD1 (5 bases). Germline V CDR1 and CDR2: MNHEY, SVGAGI. The CDR3 has 14 amino acids. Trimming took off 1 base at V and 3 bases at J, with 10 bases between the two ends. The CDR3 reads CASSYFPGFYEQYF. CDR3 nucleotide sequence: TGTGCCAGCAGTTACTTTCCAGGGTTCTACGAGCAGTACTTC.

The genes are TRBV29-1 and TRBJ1-4; maybe TRBD1 (6 bases). CDR1 is SQVTM, CDR2 ANQGSEA, per germline. The CDR3 has 14 residues. Trimming shortened V by 4 bases and J by 8 bases, and 17 bases separated the two germline ends. The CDR3, as DNA: TGCAGCGTTGGTAAAGGGGGGGCTGAGGAAAAACTGTTTTTT. Its translation: CSVGKGGAEEKLFF.

This clone appeared many times. This rearrangement joins TRBV4-2 to TRBJ2-1; D gene uncertain. CDR1 LGHNA and CDR2 YNFKEQ come from the germline V gene. The CDR3 length is 15 residues. Trimming cost V 2 bases and J 8 bases, with 16 bases left between them. CDR3 sequence (DNA): TGTGCCAGCAGCCAAACGCACGGTTCAAGCGATGAGCAGTTCTTC. Protein: CASSQTHGSSDEQFF.

This chain joins TRBV4-1 and TRBJ1-3; TRBD1 agrees at 9 bases. CDR1 is MGHRA and CDR2 is YSYEKL in the germline V gene. CDR3 size: 17 residues. The V and J ends lost 2 bases and 0 bases, in that order; junction bases with no gene match: 5. Written as DNA, the CDR3 is TGCGCCAGCAGCCAACCCGACAGGGGGTACTCTGGAAACACCATATATTTT. Amino acids: CASSQPDRGYSGNTIYF.

This clone was seen only once. This chain uses TRBV16 with TRBJ1-1; TRBD1 is a possible D gene (5 bases). The CDR3 contains 16 residues. The V gene's germline CDR1 is KGHSY and CDR2 FQNENV. Trimming cost V 0 bases and J 2 bases, with 13 bases left between them. The CDR3 reads CASSQSGQGANTEAFF. The CDR3 DNA reads as TGTGCCAGCAGCCAATCTGGGCAGGGTGCCAACACTGAAGCTTTCTTT.

The rearrangement joins TRBV5-1 to TRBJ2-1; TRBD2 matches 11 bases. CDR1 and CDR2 from the germline V gene are SGHRS and YFSETQ. The length of the CDR3 is 18 residues. V lost 1 base and J lost 5; bases outside the gene matches: 11. CDR3 loop: CASSLILAGGRRDNEQFF. The CDR3 nucleotides are TGCGCCAGCAGCTTGATCCTAGCGGGAGGCCGGCGAGACAATGAGCAGTTCTTC.

The chain recombines TRBV2 with TRBJ2-6; D ambiguous. V gave up 8 bases and J gave up 2 bases, with 13 bases separating them. This CDR3 is 15 amino acids long. The germline V gene has CDR1 SNHLY and CDR2 FYNNEI. The chain's CDR3 is CASARRVPGANVLTF. The CDR3 nucleotides are TGTGCCAGCGCCCGCCGGGTGCCTGGGGCCAACGTCCTGACTTTC.

V is TRBV7-9 and J is TRBJ1-1; tentatively, D is TRBD1 (6 bases). Germline V gives CDR1 SEHNR, CDR2 FQNEAQ (reference sequence). This CDR3 region has 14 residues. V dropped 3 bases and J dropped 12 bases, with 20 bases sitting between them. In DNA, the CDR3 is TGTGCCAGCAGCTTTGGGGACACGCAGGGGACCTCTTTCTTT. Its protein is CASSFGDTQGTSFF.

The sample holds a few counts of this clone. The rearrangement joins TRBV27 to TRBJ2-5, with TRBD1 matching 8 bases. The DNA matches TRBJ2-7 better at its end, which makes the J call doubtful. Germline V gives CDR1 MNHEY, CDR2 SMNVEV (reference sequence). This CDR3 is 15 amino acids long. The CDR3 DNA reads TGTGCCAGCAGTTCGACAGGGGTGCATTTCTACGAGCAGTACTTC. Protein sequence: CASSSTGVHFYEQYF.

The rearrangement links TRBV7-2 to TRBJ2-7; 7 positions match TRBD1. V shed 7 bases, J shed 3 bases, and the junction held 12 bases outside the gene matches. This CDR3 spans 15 amino acids. Germline V gene data show CDR1 as SGHTA and CDR2 as FQGNSA. The CDR3 protein is CASTPRWDRGYEQYF. DNA for the CDR3: TGTGCCAGCACGCCCCGGTGGGACAGAGGCTACGAGCAGTACTTC.

The V call is TRBV27, the J call TRBJ2-1; TRBD2 aligns across 14 bases. Losses at the gene ends were 2 bases for V and 8 bases for J; bases not matched to a gene: 14. From germline, CDR1 is MNHEY and CDR2 SMNVEV (reference sequence). The CDR3 consists of 19 residues. As DNA, the CDR3 is TGTGCCAGCAGTTTACAAGGGGTTCGTGGACTAGCGGGAGGCGATGAGCAGTTCTTC. Translation gives CASSLQGVRGLAGGDEQFF.

J is TRBJ2-3 and V is TRBV14, with a possible D match to TRBD1 (6 bases). Trimming stripped 0 bases from V and 3 bases from J, with 10 bases between. The CDR3 extends over 15 amino acids. CDR1 is SGHDN and CDR2 is FVKESK in the germline V gene. CDR3 coding DNA: TGTGCCAGCAGCCAAGAGACCAGGGGTACAGATACGCAGTATTTT. It encodes CASSQETRGTDTQYF.

This chain uses TRBV30 with TRBJ2-1; D may be TRBD2 (6 bases). V dropped 2 bases and J dropped 0 bases, with 11 bases sitting between them. This CDR3 is built from 15 residues. Germline loops: CDR1 GTSNPN, CDR2 SVGIG (reference sequence). The CDR3 sequence: CAWSRRVGSYNEQFF. Here the CDR3 DNA reads TGTGCCTGGAGTAGGAGGGTGGGCTCCTACAATGAGCAGTTCTTC.

The chain couples TRBV29-1 to TRBJ2-1; 9 bases line up with TRBD2. The trim removed 0 bases at V and 6 bases at J, leaving 21 bases unmatched. Germline values: CDR1 SQVTM, CDR2 ANQGSEA. This CDR3 comprises 20 residues. The CDR3 bases are TGCAGCGTTGAAGATCTTGGCTGGGGCGGGAGGGCCGGTGGTTTCAATGAGCAGTTCTTC. As protein: CSVEDLGWGGRAGGFNEQFF.

This clone was recorded only once. The J gene is TRBJ2-3, the V gene TRBV29-1; 12 nucleotides match TRBD2. Germline CDR1 and CDR2: SQVTM and ANQGSEA. The CDR3 sequence is 15 residues long. V shed 3 bases and J 8 bases; nucleotides not matched to a gene: 9. The CDR3 loop is CSVDLAGGPPGTQYF. The CDR3 DNA reads TGCAGCGTTGATCTAGCGGGGGGGCCACCGGGTACGCAGTATTTT.

The chain joins TRBV7-8 to TRBJ1-5, with TRBD1 identical over 10 bases. CDR1 and CDR2 (germline): SGHVS, FQNEAQ. This CDR3 region has 17 residues. With V trimmed by 4 bases and J by 5 bases, 11 bases remained unmatched. CDR3 nucleotide sequence: TGTGCCAGCAGCTCGGCCGGGGGACAGGGGTCTTATCAGCCCCAGCATTTT. Translation: CASSSAGGQGSYQPQHF.